This TCR beta chain originates from a study of beta chain features in type 1 diabetes. As every portion of the isolated RNA was reverse transcribed, the sequencing read expressed TCRB transcripts. The table came from immunoSEQ multiplex PCR; TCRdb's copy has only in-frame clones and leaves some out. Of tens of thousands of clones in the sample, about two thirds are singletons; the top ten hold under 2.5%. Germline values: CDR1 MNHEY, CDR2 SVGAGI. V lost 8 bases and J 0 bases, leaving 12 bases between the germline ends. This CDR3 comprises 14 residues. The chain recombines TRBV6-5 with TRBJ2-3, with D possibly being TRBD2 (5 bases). The source is a woman in her 30s in good health. Source material: Tregs from blood. CDR3: CASRSRGSTDTQYF. CDR3 DNA: TGTGCCAGCCGGAGTCGCGGGAGCACAGATACGCAGTATTTT.